This T cell receptor (beta chain) was profiled in a study of OX40 agonist ivuxolimab in advanced cancers. This CDR3 has 16 amino acids. Germline assignment: CDR1 SGHKS and CDR2 YYEKEE (reference sequence). The V end lost 1 base, the J end lost 0 bases, and 12 bases lay between the germline ends. Method: immunoSEQ multiplex PCR; TCRdb's copy keeps in-frame clones and lacks some. This table has under 60,000 clones, 85% to 95% appearing once. The starting material was CD4+ or CD8+ T cells sorted from blood, obtained in a trial of the OX40 agonist ivuxolimab. The clonotype originates from an adult with an advanced solid tumor such as melanoma, head and neck, liver or kidney cancer. The chain employs TRBV5-5 and TRBJ2-3; unclear D gene. This CDR3 reads CASSLNEELSTDTQYF. The DNA for the CDR3 is TGTGCCAGCAGCTTGAATGAGGAGTTGAGCACAGATACGCAGTATTTT.